These T cell receptor beta chains were read from a single sample in a study of shared clonotypes between healthy human individuals. Sequenced by immunoSEQ multiplex PCR; TCRdb stores in-frame clones only, minus some. The sample carries about 470,000 clones, 79% recorded once. The sequencing sample was made of PBMCs. The receptors were sampled from a woman aged 40 to 49 in good health. Some clones in this sample may be carry-over from other donors' samples. CDR3s include the opening cysteine and the closing phenylalanine or tryptophan. A D gene is named only where the DNA matches it firmly. Rows may omit the clone size; those that give it use once, few, many or a size class.

>TRBV30|TRBJ1-5|-|-
CAWSFRGNQPQHF
TGTGCCTGGAGTTTCAGGGGCAATCAGCCCCAGCATTTT
>TRBV7-2|TRBJ2-1|-|-
CASSPRDNEQFF
TGTGCCAGCAGCCCCCGTGACAATGAGCAGTTCTTC
>TRBV19|TRBJ1-5|TRBD1|few
CASSDFARGFNQPQHF
TGTGCCAGTAGTGATTTCGCCAGGGGGTTCAATCAGCCCCAGCATTTT
>TRBV18|TRBJ1-5|TRBD1|-
CASSPPGQGDQPQHF
TGTGCCAGCTCACCACCGGGACAGGGGGATCAGCCCCAGCATTTT
>TRBV7-3|TRBJ2-3|-|-
CASSLLGGTSTDTQYF
TGTGCCAGCAGCTTATTGGGCGGAACTAGCACAGATACGCAGTATTTT
>TRBV27|TRBJ2-3|-|-
CASSLGSGGPDTQYF
TGTGCCAGCAGTTTAGGTAGCGGAGGCCCAGATACGCAGTATTTT
>TRBV5-1|TRBJ2-7|TRBD2|few
CASSLAGGRLTEQYF
TGCGCCAGCAGCTTGGCGGGGGGACGGCTAACCGAGCAGTACTTC
>TRBV2|TRBJ1-4|TRBD1|-
CASRGTAPNEKLFF
TGTGCCAGCAGGGGGACAGCCCCTAATGAAAAACTGTTTTTT
>TRBV6-5|TRBJ2-7|TRBD2|-
CASKRELNYEQYF
TGTGCCAGTAAGCGGGAGCTAAACTACGAGCAGTACTTC
>TRBV7-8|TRBJ2-7|-|-
CASSLREEQYF
TGTGCCAGCAGCCTCAGGGAAGAGCAGTACTTC
>TRBV11-1|TRBJ2-4|-|-
CASSNDRSNIQYF
TGTGCCAGCAGCAACGACAGGTCCAACATTCAGTACTTC
>TRBV10-3|TRBJ2-1|TRBD2|-
CAISELGLESEQFF
TGTGCCATCAGTGAGTTGGGACTAGAAAGTGAGCAGTTCTTC
>TRBV14|TRBJ2-5|-|-
CASSQLGLVGTQYF
TGTGCCAGCAGCCAACTTGGGCTAGTGGGGACCCAGTACTTC
>TRBV4-1|TRBJ2-2|-|-
CASSQVDLFSRTGELFF
TGCGCCAGCAGCCAAGTTGACCTTTTTTCGCGGACCGGGGAGCTGTTTTTT
>TRBV30|TRBJ2-7|-|-
CAWRARGSYEQYF
TGTGCCTGGAGGGCGCGGGGTTCCTACGAGCAGTACTTC
>TRBV25-1|TRBJ2-2|TRBD1|-
CASSAGQGANTGELFF
TGTGCCAGCAGTGCCGGACAGGGGGCCAACACCGGGGAGCTGTTTTTT